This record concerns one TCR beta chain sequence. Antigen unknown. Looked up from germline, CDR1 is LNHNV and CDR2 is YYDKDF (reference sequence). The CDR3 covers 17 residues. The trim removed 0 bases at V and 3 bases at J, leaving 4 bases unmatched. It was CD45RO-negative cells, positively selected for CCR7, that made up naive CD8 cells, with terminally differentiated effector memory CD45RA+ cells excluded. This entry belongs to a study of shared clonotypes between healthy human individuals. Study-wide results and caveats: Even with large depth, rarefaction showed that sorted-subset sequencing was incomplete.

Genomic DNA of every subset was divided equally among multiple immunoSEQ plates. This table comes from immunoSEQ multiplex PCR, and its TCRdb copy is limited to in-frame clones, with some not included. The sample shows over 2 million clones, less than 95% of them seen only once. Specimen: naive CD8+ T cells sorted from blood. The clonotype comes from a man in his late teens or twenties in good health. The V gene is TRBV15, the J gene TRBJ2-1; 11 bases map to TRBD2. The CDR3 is CATSRDRLAGGYNEQFF. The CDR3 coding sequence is TGTGCCACCAGCAGAGATCGCCTAGCGGGAGGCTACAATGAGCAGTTCTTC.